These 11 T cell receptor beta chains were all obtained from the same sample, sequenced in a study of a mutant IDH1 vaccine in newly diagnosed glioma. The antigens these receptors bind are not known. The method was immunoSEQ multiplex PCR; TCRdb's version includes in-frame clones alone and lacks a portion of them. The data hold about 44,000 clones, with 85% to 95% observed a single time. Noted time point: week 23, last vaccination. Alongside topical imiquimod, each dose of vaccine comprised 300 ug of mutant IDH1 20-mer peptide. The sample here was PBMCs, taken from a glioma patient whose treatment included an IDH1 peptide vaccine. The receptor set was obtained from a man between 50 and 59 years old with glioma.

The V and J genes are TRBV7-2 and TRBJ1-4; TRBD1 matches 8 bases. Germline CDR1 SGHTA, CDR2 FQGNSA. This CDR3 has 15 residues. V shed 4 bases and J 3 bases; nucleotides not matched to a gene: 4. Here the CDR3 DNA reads TGTGCCAGCAGCTCGCAGGGGGCGGCTAATGAAAAACTGTTTTTT. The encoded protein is CASSSQGAANEKLFF.

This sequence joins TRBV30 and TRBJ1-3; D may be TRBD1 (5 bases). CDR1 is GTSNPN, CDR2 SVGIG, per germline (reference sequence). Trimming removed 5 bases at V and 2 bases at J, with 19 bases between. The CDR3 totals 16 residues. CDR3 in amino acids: CAWDKGEALAGNTIYF. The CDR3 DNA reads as TGTGCCTGGGATAAAGGGGAGGCGTTAGCTGGAAACACCATATATTTT.

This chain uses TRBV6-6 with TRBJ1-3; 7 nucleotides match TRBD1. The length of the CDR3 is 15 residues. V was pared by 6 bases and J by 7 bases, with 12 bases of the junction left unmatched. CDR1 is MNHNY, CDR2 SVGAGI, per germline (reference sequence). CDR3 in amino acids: CASRHLTGRGNTIYF. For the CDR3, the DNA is TGTGCCAGCAGGCATCTGACAGGGCGTGGGAACACCATATATTTT.

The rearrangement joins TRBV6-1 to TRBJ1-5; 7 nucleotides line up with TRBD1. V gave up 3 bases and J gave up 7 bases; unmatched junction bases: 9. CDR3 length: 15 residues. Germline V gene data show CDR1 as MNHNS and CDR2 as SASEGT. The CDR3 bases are TGTGCCAGCAGTGACACCGGGACAGTGGCCCAGCCCCAGCATTTT. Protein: CASSDTGTVAQPQHF.

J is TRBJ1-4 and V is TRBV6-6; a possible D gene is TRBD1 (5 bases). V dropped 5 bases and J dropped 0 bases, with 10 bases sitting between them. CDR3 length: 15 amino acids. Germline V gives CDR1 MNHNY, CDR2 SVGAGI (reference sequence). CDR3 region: CASSDGGATNEKLFF. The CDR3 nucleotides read TGTGCCAGCAGTGACGGGGGGGCAACTAATGAAAAACTGTTTTTT.

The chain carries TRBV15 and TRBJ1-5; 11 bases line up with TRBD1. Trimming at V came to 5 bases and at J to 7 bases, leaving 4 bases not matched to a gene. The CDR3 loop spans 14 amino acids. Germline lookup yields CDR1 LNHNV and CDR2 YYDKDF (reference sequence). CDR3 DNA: TGTGCCACCAGCGGGACAGGGGGAATCCAGCCCCAGCATTTT. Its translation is CATSGTGGIQPQHF. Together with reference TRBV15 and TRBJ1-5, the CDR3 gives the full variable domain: DAMVIQNPRYQVTQFGKPVTLSCSQTLNHNVMYWYQQKSSQAPKLLFHYYDKDFNNEADTPDNFQSRRPNTSFCFLDIRSPGLGDTAMYLCATSGTGGIQPQHFGDGTRLSIL.

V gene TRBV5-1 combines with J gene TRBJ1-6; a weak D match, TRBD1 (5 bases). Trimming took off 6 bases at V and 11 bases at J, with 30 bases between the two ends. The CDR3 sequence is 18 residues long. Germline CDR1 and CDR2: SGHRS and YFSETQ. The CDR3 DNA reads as TGCGCCAGCATTGTTGGGCATCGGGGGGAAAATGGACGAACACCCCTCCACTTT. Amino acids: CASIVGHRGENGRTPLHF.

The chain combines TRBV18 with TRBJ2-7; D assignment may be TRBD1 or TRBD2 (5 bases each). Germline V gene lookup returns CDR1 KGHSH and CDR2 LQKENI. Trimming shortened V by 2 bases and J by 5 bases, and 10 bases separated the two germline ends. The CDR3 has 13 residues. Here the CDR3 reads CASSPSRDDEQYF. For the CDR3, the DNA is TGTGCCAGCTCACCATCCAGGGACGACGAGCAGTACTTC.

DNA of the CDR3: TGTGCCATCTCCGTATTACCGAACACTGAAGCTTTCTTT. Encoded protein: CAISVLPNTEAFF. V gene TRBV10-3 combines with J gene TRBJ1-1, with unresolved D. Germline CDR1 and CDR2: ENHRY and SYGVKD. The CDR3 covers 13 residues. V lost 8 bases, J lost 1 base, and 11 bases lay in between.

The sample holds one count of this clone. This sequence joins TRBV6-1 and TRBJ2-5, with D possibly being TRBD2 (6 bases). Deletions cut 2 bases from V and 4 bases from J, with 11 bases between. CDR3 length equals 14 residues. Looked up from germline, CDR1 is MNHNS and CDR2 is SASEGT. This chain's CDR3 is CASSENRGSETQYF. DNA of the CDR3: TGTGCCAGCAGTGAAAATCGGGGGTCAGAGACCCAGTACTTC.

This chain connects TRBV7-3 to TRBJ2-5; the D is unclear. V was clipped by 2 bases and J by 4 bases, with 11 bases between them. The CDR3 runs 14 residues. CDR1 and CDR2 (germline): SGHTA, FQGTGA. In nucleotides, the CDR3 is TGTGCCAGCAGCTTAGCAGGACCCAGAGAGACCCAGTACTTC. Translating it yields CASSLAGPRETQYF.